In this sample, the clone carrying this T cell receptor beta chain turned up many times. After constant-region reverse-primer amplification, full-length variable regions underwent semi-nested PCR with Nested Universal Primer A. TCRdb reprocessed the 5' RACE reads with MiXCR, giving one entry per CDR3 protein. The table includes some 40,000 distinct CDR3 sequences, over 20% detected once. Germline V CDR1 and CDR2: SGHTA, FQGTGA. Germline trimming cut 2 bases from V and 5 bases from J; bases unmatched to any gene: 2. CDR3 length: 16 residues. Tregs were sorted as CD4+CD25+CD127-/low cells. What was sequenced was Tregs sorted from a lymph node. The clonotype originates from a female donor with breast cancer. The chain employs TRBV7-3 and TRBJ2-1; 14 bases are shared with TRBD2. CDR3 nucleotide sequence: TGTGCCAGCAGCTTAGGACTAGCGGGAGGTAACAATGAGCAGTTCTTC. As protein: CASSLGLAGGNNEQFF.